These T cell receptor beta chains were read from a single sample in a study of blood T cells in healthy people across ages. TCRdb passed the 5' RACE reads through MiXCR, listing each CDR3 protein once. The sample has 700,000 or so distinct CDR3 sequences; about 43% are singletons. The specimen sequenced was blood. Receptor source: a man at least 80 years old in good health. Each CDR3 is given with its conserved first and last residue. D genes are given only for firm matches. For some rows the clone size is stated as once, few or many, or as a class when expanded; others skip it.

NA NA TRBJ2-4 TRBV20-1 CSARDMGRKNIQYF TGCAGTGCTAGAGATATGGGGAGGAAAAACATTCAGTACTTC
many NA TRBJ1-2 TRBV7-9 CASSFTGPYGYTF TGTGCCAGCAGCTTCACAGGGCCCTATGGCTACACCTTC
NA NA TRBJ2-7 TRBV7-2 CASSLAPGTQETRYF TGTGCCAGCAGCTTAGCGCCGGGGACCCAAGAGACCCGGTACTTC
NA TRBD1 TRBJ2-7 TRBV3-1 CASSRIGVGQGSYEQYF TGTGCCAGCAGCCGAATTGGAGTCGGACAGGGGAGCTACGAGCAGTACTTC
NA NA TRBJ2-2 TRBV9 CASSVVADGNTGELFF TGTGCCAGCAGCGTAGTGGCTGACGGGAACACCGGGGAGCTGTTTTTT
NA NA TRBJ1-4 TRBV4-3 CASSQDWATTNEKLFF TGCGCCAGCAGCCAAGATTGGGCAACAACTAATGAAAAACTGTTTTTT
few TRBD2 TRBJ2-3 TRBV2 CASSIGLAGEDTQYF TGTGCCAGCAGCATCGGACTAGCGGGGGAAGATACGCAGTATTTT
few NA TRBJ2-3 TRBV7-2 CASRYSWGTSTDTQYF TGTGCCAGCAGATACAGTTGGGGGACGAGCACAGATACGCAGTATTTT
NA TRBD2 TRBJ2-7 TRBV15 CATSRGRDYSYEQYF TGTGCCACCAGCAGAGGCCGGGACTACTCCTACGAGCAGTACTTC
NA NA TRBJ1-5 TRBV6-1 CASSERNVKNQPQHF TGTGCCAGCAGTGAACGGAATGTGAAAAATCAGCCCCAGCATTTT
few TRBD1 TRBJ1-2 TRBV29-1 CSGGSRQGDGYTF TGCAGCGGTGGTTCCAGACAGGGGGATGGCTACACCTTC
many TRBD1 TRBJ2-5 TRBV27 CASRRQGSQETQYF TGTGCCAGCAGAAGACAGGGGTCCCAAGAGACCCAGTACTTC
few NA TRBJ2-5 TRBV20-1 CSASDRKQETQYF TGCAGTGCTAGCGATAGGAAGCAAGAGACCCAGTACTTC
many TRBD1 TRBJ2-7 TRBV20-1 CSASGTGRTYEQYF TGCAGTGCAAGCGGGACAGGGAGGACCTACGAGCAGTACTTC
NA NA TRBJ2-7 TRBV19 CASSSIDNLYEQYF TGTGCCAGTAGTTCTATAGATAACCTCTACGAGCAGTACTTC
many NA TRBJ2-5 TRBV10-3 CAISETEETQYF TGTGCCATCAGTGAAACAGAAGAGACCCAGTACTTC
few NA TRBJ2-3 TRBV3-1 CASSQSSISTDTQYF TGTGCCAGCAGCCAGTCTAGCATTAGCACAGATACGCAGTATTTT
NA TRBD2 TRBJ2-3 TRBV4-2 CASSQGLAGDTQYF TGTGCCAGCAGCCAAGGACTAGCAGGAGATACGCAGTATTTT
few TRBD2 TRBJ2-1 TRBV14 CASSQLAGGAQFF TGTGCCAGCAGCCAACTAGCGGGAGGGGCTCAGTTCTTC
NA NA TRBJ2-3 TRBV5-1 CASSLAELSTDTQYF TGCGCCAGCAGCTTGGCCGAGCTTAGCACAGATACGCAGTATTTT
NA TRBD2 TRBJ2-7 TRBV27 CASWSGGLFEQYF TGTGCCAGCTGGAGCGGGGGCCTCTTCGAGCAGTACTTC
NA TRBD1 TRBJ2-5 TRBV20-1 CSVPGQAQETQYF TGCAGTGTTCCGGGACAGGCCCAAGAGACCCAGTACTTC
many TRBD2 TRBJ2-7 TRBV28 CASNGSGRFYEQYF TGTGCCAGCAATGGTAGCGGGAGGTTCTACGAGCAGTACTTC
NA TRBD2 TRBJ2-4 TRBV4-2 CASSRPGQGPSGRAFIQYF TGTGCCAGCAGCCGCCCGGGACAGGGTCCTAGCGGGAGGGCCTTCATTCAGTACTTC
many TRBD2 TRBJ2-5 TRBV28 CASSFRGTRGKEQYF TGTGCCAGCAGTTTTAGAGGGACTAGGGGGAAGGAGCAGTACTTC
many NA TRBJ2-1 TRBV20-1 CSARDHNWGEQFF TGCAGTGCTAGAGATCATAATTGGGGTGAGCAGTTCTTC
few NA TRBJ1-6 TRBV7-9 CASNADRYNSPLHF TGTGCCAGCAACGCTGACAGATATAATTCACCCCTCCACTTT
NA NA TRBJ2-1 TRBV5-6 CASSRTANEQFF TGTGCCAGCAGCCGGACGGCTAATGAGCAGTTCTTC
NA NA TRBJ2-3 TRBV29-1 CSVGSTGRNTDTQYF TGCAGCGTTGGTTCTACAGGAAGAAACACAGATACGCAGTATTTT
many NA TRBJ1-1 TRBV20-1 CSARELTDEAFF TGCAGTGCTAGAGAGTTGACAGACGAAGCTTTCTTT
NA NA TRBJ1-5 TRBV20-1 CSAKKGISNQPQHF TGCAGTGCAAAAAAGGGTATAAGCAATCAGCCCCAGCATTTT
NA TRBD2 TRBJ2-3 TRBV28 CAGRTGGRTDTQYF TGTGCCGGCAGAACGGGAGGACGCACAGATACGCAGTATTTT
many TRBD2 TRBJ2-1 TRBV29-1 CSVVIAGNEQFF TGCAGCGTTGTAATAGCGGGGAATGAGCAGTTCTTC
few TRBD1 TRBJ1-2 TRBV4-1 CASSQDGQGYYGYTF TGCGCCAGCAGCCAAGATGGACAGGGCTACTATGGCTACACCTTC
NA TRBD1 TRBJ2-5 TRBV29-1 CSVVEGAQETQYF TGCAGCGTTGTAGAGGGGGCCCAAGAGACCCAGTACTTC
few NA TRBJ2-7 TRBV10-3 CAISNPSGATPYEQYF TGTGCCATCAGTAATCCAAGCGGTGCAACCCCCTACGAGCAGTACTTC
once TRBD1 TRBJ1-5 TRBV20-1 CSAAPTGGSNQPQHF TGCAGTGCTGCCCCTACAGGGGGTAGCAATCAGCCCCAGCATTTT
NA NA TRBJ2-3 TRBV20-1 CSARVVGVTDTQYF TGCAGTGCTAGAGTTGTGGGGGTCACAGATACGCAGTATTTT
NA TRBD1 TRBJ1-2 TRBV7-9 CASSGWDRGLYGYTF TGTGCCAGCAGCGGTTGGGACAGGGGACTCTATGGCTACACCTTC
many NA TRBJ2-6 TRBV7-2 CASSLPGGLSGANVLTF TGTGCCAGCAGCCTACCCGGGGGCCTCTCTGGGGCCAACGTCCTGACTTTC
NA NA TRBJ1-5 TRBV28 CASSFPQDSSNQPQHF TGTGCCAGCAGTTTCCCCCAAGATTCTAGCAATCAGCCCCAGCATTTT
NA TRBD1 TRBJ1-5 TRBV29-1 CSVDVTGAPGQPQHF TGCAGCGTTGATGTCACAGGGGCGCCGGGTCAGCCCCAGCATTTT
NA TRBD1 TRBJ1-1 TRBV9 CASSARDSRNTEAFF TGTGCCAGCAGCGCTCGGGACAGTAGGAACACTGAAGCTTTCTTT
many NA TRBJ2-3 TRBV7-2 CASSLSAGTDTQYF TGTGCCAGCAGCTTATCAGCGGGCACAGATACGCAGTATTTT
NA NA TRBJ1-6 TRBV28 CASKRAGGRDSPLHF TGTGCCAGCAAAAGGGCGGGGGGGCGAGATTCACCCCTCCACTTT
many NA TRBJ2-5 TRBV13 CASSFRQNEETQYF TGTGCCAGCAGCTTTAGGCAGAATGAAGAGACCCAGTACTTC